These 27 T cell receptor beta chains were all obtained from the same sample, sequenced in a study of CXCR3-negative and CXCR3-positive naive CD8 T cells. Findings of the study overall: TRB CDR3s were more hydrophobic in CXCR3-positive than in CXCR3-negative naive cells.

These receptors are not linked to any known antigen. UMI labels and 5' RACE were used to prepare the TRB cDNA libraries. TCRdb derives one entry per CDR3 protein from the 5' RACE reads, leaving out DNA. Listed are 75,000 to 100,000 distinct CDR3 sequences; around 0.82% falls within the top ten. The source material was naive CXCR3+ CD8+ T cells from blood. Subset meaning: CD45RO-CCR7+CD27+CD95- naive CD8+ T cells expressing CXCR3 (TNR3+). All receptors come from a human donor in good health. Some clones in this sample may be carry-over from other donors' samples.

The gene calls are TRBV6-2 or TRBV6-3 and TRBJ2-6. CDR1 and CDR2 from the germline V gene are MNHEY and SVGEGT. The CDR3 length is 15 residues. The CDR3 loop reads CASSYGSSGANVPTF.

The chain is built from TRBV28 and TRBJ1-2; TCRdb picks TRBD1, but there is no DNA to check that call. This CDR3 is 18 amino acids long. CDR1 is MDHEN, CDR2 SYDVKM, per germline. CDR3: CASSFFLRDGSWDYGYTF.

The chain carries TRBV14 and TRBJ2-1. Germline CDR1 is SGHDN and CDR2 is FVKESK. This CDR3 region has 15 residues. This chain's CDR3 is CASSLTFQSYNEQFF.

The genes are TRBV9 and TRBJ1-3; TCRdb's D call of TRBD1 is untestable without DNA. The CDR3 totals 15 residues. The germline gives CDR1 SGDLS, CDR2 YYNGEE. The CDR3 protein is CASSVGGGSGNTIYF.

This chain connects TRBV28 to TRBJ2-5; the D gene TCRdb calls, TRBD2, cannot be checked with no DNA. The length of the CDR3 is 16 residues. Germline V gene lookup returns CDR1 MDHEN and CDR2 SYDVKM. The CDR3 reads CASSSGTTSYEETQYF.

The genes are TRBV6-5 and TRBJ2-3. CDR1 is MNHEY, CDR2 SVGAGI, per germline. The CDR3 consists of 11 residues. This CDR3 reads CASSYQDTQYF.

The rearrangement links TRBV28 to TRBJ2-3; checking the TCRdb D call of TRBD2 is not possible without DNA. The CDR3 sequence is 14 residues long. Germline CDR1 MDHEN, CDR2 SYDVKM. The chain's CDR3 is CASSLASSEDTQYF.

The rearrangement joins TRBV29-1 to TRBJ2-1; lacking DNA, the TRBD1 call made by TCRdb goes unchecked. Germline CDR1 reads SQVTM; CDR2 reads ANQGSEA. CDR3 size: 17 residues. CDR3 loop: CSVDLFNWDRGRDEQFF.

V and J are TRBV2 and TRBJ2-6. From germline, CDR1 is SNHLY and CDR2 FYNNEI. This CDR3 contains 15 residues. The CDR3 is CASRDRASGANVLTF.

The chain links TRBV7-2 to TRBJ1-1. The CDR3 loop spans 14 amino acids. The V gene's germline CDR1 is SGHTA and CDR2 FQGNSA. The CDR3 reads CASSPRIFPTEAFF.

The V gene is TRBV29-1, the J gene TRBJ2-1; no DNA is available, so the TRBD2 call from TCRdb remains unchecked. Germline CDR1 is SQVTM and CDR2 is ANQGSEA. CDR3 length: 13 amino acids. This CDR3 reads CSVPSGGLDEQFF.

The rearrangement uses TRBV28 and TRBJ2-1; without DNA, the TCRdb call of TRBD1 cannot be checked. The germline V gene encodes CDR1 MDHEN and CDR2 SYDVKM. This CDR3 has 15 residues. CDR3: CASSRTGKRYNEQFF.

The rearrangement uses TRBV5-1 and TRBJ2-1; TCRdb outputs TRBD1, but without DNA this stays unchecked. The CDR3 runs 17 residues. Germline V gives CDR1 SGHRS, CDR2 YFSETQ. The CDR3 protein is CASSQDSGTPLEDEQFF.

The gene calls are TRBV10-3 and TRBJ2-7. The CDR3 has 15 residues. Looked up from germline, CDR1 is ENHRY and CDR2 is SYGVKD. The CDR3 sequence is CATRTSGGSHYEQYF.

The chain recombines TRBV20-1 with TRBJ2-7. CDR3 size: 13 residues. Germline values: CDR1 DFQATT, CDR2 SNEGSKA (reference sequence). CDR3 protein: CSATQVTHYEQYF.

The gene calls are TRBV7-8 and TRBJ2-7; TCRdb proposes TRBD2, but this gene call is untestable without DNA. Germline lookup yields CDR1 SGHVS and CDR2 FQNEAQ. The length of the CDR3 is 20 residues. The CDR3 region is CASSQPRTSGGFLSSYEQYF. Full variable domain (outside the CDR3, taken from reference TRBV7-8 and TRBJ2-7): GAGVSQSPRYKVAKRGQDVALRCDPISGHVSLFWYQQALGQGPEFLTYFQNEAQLDKSGLPSDRFFAERPEGSVSTLKIQRTQQEDSAVYLCASSQPRTSGGFLSSYEQYFGPGTRLTVT.

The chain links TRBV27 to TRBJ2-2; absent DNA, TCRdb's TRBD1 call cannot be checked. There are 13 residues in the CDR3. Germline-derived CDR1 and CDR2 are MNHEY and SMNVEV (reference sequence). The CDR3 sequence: CASSFLGLGELFF.

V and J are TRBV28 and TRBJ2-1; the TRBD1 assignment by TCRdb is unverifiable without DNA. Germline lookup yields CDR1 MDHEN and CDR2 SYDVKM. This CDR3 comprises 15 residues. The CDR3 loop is CASSLYHGTRNEQFF.

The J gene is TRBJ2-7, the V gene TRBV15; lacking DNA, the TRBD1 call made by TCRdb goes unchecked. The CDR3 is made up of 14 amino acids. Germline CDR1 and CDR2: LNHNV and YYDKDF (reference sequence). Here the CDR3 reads CATSRPDRGHEQYF.

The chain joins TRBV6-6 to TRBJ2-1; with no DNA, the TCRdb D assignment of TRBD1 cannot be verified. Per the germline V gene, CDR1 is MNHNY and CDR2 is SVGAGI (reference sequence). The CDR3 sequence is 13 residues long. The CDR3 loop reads CASSYTFGGEQFF.

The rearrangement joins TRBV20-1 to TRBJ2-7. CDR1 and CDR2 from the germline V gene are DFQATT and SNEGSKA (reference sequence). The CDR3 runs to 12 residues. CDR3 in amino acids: CSAPWTSYEQYF.

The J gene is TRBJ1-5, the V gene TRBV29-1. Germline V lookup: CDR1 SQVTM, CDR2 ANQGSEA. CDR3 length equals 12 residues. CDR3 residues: CSAGGSGQPQHF. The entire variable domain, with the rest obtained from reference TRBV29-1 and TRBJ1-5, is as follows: SAVISQKPSRDICQRGTSLTIQCQVDSQVTMMFWYRQQPGQSLTLIATANQGSEATYESGFVIDKFPISRPNLTFSTLTVSNMSPEDSSIYLCSAGGSGQPQHFGDGTRLSIL.

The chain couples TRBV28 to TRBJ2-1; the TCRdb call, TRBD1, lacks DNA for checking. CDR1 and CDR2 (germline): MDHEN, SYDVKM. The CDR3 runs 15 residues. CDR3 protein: CAGGRTGEDRSEQFF.

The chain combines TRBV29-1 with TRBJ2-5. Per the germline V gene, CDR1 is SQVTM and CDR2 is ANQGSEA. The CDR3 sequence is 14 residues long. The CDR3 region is CSVEIALDGETQYF.

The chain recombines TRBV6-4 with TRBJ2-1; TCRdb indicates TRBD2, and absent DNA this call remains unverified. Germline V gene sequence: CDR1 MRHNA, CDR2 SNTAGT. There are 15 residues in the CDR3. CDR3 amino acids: CASSALAGEVDEQFF.

CDR3 residues: CASSYARADIQYF. The gene calls are TRBV6-6 and TRBJ2-4; TCRdb proposes TRBD1, but this gene call is untestable without DNA. CDR3 size: 13 residues. Germline CDR1 and CDR2: MNHNY and SVGAGI (reference sequence).

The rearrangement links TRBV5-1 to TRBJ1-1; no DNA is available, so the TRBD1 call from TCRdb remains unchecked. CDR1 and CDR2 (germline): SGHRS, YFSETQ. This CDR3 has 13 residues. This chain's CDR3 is CASSSSGGPEAFF. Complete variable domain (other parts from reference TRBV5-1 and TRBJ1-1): KAGVTQTPRYLIKTRGQQVTLSCSPISGHRSVSWYQQTPGQGLQFLFEYFSETQRNKGNFPGRFSGRQFSNSRSEMNVSTLELGDSALYLCASSSSGGPEAFFGQGTRLTVV.